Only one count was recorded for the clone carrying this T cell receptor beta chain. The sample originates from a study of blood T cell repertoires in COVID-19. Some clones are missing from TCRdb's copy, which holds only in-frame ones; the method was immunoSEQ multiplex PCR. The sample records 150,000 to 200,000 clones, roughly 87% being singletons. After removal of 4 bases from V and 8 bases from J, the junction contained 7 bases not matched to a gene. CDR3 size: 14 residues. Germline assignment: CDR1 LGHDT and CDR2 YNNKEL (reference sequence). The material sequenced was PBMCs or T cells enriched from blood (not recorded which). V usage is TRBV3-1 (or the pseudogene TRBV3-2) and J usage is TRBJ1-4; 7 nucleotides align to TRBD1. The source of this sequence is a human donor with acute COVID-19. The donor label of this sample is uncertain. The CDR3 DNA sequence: TGTGCCAGCAGCCGCCTAGGGACAGAAGAAAAACTGTTTTTT. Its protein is CASSRLGTEEKLFF.